This T cell receptor beta chain was sequenced for a study of Graves' ophthalmopathy and Graves' hyperthyroidism. Across the whole study: The authors defined stable hyperthyroidism as no ophthalmopathy within 18 months of follow-up.

Findings and caveats of the study: Most clonotypes expanded in thyroid above 0.001 frequency were present in blood too.

The CDR3 covers 16 residues. The germline V and J ends were trimmed by 5 bases and 4 bases, with 20 bases remaining between them. Per the germline V gene, CDR1 is KGHDR and CDR2 is SFDVKD. Aged 18 to 65, hyperthyroidism patients had been newly diagnosed, with under 2 months' duration. This clonotype was seen repeatedly, ten times or more. Its target is not known. RNA served as the template for amplifying TCR beta CDR3 regions. First-round RT-PCR employed HTBI primers, with a second-round multiplex PCR after it. TCRdb passed the multiplex PCR reads through MiXCR, listing each CDR3 protein once. Among about 590,000 distinct CDR3 sequences, approximately 35% were seen once, and the ten largest hold roughly 4.5%.

The sequence derives from an adult man with Graves' hyperthyroidism. The chain combines TRBV24-1 with TRBJ2-7; TRBD2 is a possible D gene (6 bases). Sequencing input: peripheral blood or thyroid tissue (not recorded which). CDR3 in amino acids: CATSGRTGVGLYEQYF. CDR3 sequence (DNA): TGTGCCACCAGTGGAAGGACGGGAGTTGGGTTATACGAGCAGTACTTC.